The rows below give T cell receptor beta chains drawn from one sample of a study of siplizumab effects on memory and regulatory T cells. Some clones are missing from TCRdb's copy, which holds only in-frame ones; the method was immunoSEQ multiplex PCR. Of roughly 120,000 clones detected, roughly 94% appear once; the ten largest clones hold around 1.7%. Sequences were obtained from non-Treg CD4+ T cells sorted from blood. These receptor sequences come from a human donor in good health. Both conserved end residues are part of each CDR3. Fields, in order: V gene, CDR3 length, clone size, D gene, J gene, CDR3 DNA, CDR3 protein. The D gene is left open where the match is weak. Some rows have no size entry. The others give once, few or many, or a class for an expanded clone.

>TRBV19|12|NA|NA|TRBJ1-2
TGTGCCAGTAACAACAGGGCTCGTGGCTACACCTTC
CASNNRARGYTF
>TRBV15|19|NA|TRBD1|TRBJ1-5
TGTGCCACCAGCAGAATGGGACAGGGGGCCCCTTATAGCAATCAGCCCCAGCATTTT
CATSRMGQGAPYSNQPQHF
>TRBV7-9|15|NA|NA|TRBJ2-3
TGTGCCAGCAGCTTAGCGCAAAAGGTTACAGATACGCAGTATTTT
CASSLAQKVTDTQYF
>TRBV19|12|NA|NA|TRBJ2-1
TGTGCCAGTAGTATAAGGGAAAATGAGCAGTTCTTC
CASSIRENEQFF
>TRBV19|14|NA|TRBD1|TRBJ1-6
TGTGCCAGTAATTTGGGACAGTTTAATTCACCCCTCCACTTT
CASNLGQFNSPLHF
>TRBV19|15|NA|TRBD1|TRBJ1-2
TGTGCCAGTAGTACGACCCCGACAGGGTTTAATGGCTACACCTTC
CASSTTPTGFNGYTF
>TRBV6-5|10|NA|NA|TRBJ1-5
TGTGCCAGCGGGGATCAGCCCCAGCATTTT
CASGDQPQHF
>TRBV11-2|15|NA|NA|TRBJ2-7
TGTGCCAGCAGCCGTACGGAATCTGGGACCTACGAGCAGTACTTC
CASSRTESGTYEQYF
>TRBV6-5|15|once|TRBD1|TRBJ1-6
TGTGCCAGCAGTTACTCGCGGACAGGGGATTCACCCCTCCACTTT
CASSYSRTGDSPLHF
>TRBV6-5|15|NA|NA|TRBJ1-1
TGTGCCAGCAGTTACTCCGGACACGGGAACACTGAAGCTTTCTTT
CASSYSGHGNTEAFF